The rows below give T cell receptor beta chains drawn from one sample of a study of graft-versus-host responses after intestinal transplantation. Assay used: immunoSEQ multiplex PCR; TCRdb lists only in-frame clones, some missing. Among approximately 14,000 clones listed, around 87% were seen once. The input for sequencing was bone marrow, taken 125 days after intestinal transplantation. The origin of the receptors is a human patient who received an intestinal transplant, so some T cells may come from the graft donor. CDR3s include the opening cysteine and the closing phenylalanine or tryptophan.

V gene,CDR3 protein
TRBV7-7,CASSPKHTLISNEQFF
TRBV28,CASSGRGPDTQYF
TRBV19,CASSTGGGETQYF
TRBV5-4,CASSAPGQGGYEQYF
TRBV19,CASSTGQGIATNEKLFF
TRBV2,CAPKEALSGANVLTF
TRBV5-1,CASSSGGPSDTQYF
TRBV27,CASSFSGRSYNEQFF
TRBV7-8,CASSPSGIQETQYF
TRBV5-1,CASAWDSTYEQYF
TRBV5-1,CASSLPPLVGQSYEQYF
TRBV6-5,CASSYRGRRSTDTQYF
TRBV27,CASSLQANTGELFF
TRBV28,CASRETGTGADTQYF
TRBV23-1,CASSQSGNTEAFF
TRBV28,CASTWGGSPLHF
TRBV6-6,CASRTGVSNQPQHF
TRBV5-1,CASSPGGTEAFF
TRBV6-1,CASSELAEAYNEQFF
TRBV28,CASFGGGSSYEQYF
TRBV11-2,CASSIGSGRVRQFF
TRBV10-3,CAAGLVGWDTISTDTQYF
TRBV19,CASSPSRTLVDEQFF
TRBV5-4,CASSLASGNTDTQYF
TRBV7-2,CASSSRGGGGGGSQYF
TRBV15,CATSRDSGQNSYNEQFF
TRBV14,CASSQASVGELFF
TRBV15,CATSRVGTGEENSYEQYF
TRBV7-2,CASSLAGAGNTEAFF
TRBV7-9,CASSPAGGRGGNQPQHF
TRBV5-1,CASRWASGATGELFF
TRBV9,CASSVRTGWSSGANVLTF
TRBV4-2,CASSPSGREGSYNEQFF
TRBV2,CASSWAGNSYEQYF
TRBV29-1,CSVGGQTETQYF
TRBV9,CASSVGGEDTQYF
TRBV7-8,CASSGTGEEDDTDTQYF
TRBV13,CASNPSGSDTQYF
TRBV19,CASSMGTVNSPLHF
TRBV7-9,CASSPRTESNEKLFF
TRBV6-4,CASSALGLGSYNEQFF
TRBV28,CASSFWPLAKNIQYF
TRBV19,CASSIRTGGNNEQFF
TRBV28,CASSLGAGVREQYF
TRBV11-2,CASSQENTEAFF
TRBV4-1,CASSQAWDGFIGAFF
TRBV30,CAWSGLNYNEQFF
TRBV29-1,CSVELRAGGRFEQYF
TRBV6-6,CASSYPEAYQETQYF
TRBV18,CASSPYSPQGAKNIQYF
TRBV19,CASSITGDWGETQYF
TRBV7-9,CASSLISGNEQFF
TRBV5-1,CASSLVAGPRYNEQFF
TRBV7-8,CASSPEGQSGRNPYEQYF
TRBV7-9,CASSFIRRDRFTDTQYF
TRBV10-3,CAISVREYEQFF
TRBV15,CATSRGQAGQPQHF
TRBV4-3,CASSQALAGGDNEQFF
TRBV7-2,CASSLTSGSGEQYF